This TCR beta chain came from a study of early T cells in non-severe SARS-CoV-2 infection. Germline V gene data show CDR1 as DFQATT and CDR2 as SNEGSKA (reference sequence). This CDR3 has 14 amino acids. The V gene end was trimmed by 2 bases and the J gene end by 1 base; junction bases not matched to a gene: 4. This clonotype was seen ten or more times. TCRdb independently ran MiXCR on the 5' RACE reads; one entry per CDR3 protein. The sample shows more than 50,000 distinct CDR3 sequences, around 5.2% of them seen only once. The clonotype comes from an adult who was a healthcare worker with PCR-confirmed SARS-CoV-2 infection or an uninfected control (not recorded which). The chain has TRBV20-1 and TRBJ2-5; 7 bases map to TRBD2. The source material was whole blood. CDR3 DNA sequence: TGCAGTGCTAGAAGCGGGACCCCCCAAGAGACCCAGTACTTC. It translates to CSARSGTPQETQYF.